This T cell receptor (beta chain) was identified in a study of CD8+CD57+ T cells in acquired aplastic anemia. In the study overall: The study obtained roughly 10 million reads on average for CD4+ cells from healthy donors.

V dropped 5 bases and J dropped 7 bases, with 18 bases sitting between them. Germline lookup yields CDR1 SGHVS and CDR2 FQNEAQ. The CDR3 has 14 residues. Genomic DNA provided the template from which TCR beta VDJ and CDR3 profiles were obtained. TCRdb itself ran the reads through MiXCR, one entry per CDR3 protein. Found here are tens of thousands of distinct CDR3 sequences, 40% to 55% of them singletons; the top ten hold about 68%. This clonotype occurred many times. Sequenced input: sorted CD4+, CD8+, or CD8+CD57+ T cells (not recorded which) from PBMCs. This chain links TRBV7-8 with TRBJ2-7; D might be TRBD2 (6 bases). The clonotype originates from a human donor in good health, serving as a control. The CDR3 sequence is CASSREAVTGEQYF. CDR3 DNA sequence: TGTGCCAGCAGCAGGGAGGCCGTTACGGGTGAGCAGTACTTC. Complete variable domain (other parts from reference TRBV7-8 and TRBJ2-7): GAGVSQSPRYKVAKRGQDVALRCDPISGHVSLFWYQQALGQGPEFLTYFQNEAQLDKSGLPSDRFFAERPEGSVSTLKIQRTQQEDSAVYLCASSREAVTGEQYFGPGTRLTVT.